This T cell receptor beta chain was obtained from a study of cytomegalovirus exposure and HLA in healthy donors. The CDR3 is 14 residues long. The germline V and J ends were trimmed by 4 bases and 4 bases, with 15 bases remaining between them. CDR1 is SGHDT, CDR2 YYEEEE, per germline. Study findings and constraints: In vitro confirmation showed a few CMV-associated chains to be CMV antigen specific. The authors enumerated 150 to 200 TCR beta chains as linked to cytomegalovirus.

In the case of this clone: The antigen remains undetermined.

The donors were in the roughly 110-subject validation cohort; that cohort was separate from the roughly 700-subject first cohort. The table came from immunoSEQ multiplex PCR; TCRdb's copy has only in-frame clones and leaves some out. Seen here are around 150,000 clones, around 90% observed once, and the top ten hold around 3%. Sequenced sample: PBMCs. The TCR originated in a man aged 18 to 29 in good health and CMV-seronegative. The chain has TRBV5-6 and TRBJ2-7; D is ambiguous. CDR3: CASSPPGSGYEQYF. CDR3 nucleotides: TGTGCCAGCAGCCCCCCCGGGTCGGGTTACGAGCAGTACTTC.